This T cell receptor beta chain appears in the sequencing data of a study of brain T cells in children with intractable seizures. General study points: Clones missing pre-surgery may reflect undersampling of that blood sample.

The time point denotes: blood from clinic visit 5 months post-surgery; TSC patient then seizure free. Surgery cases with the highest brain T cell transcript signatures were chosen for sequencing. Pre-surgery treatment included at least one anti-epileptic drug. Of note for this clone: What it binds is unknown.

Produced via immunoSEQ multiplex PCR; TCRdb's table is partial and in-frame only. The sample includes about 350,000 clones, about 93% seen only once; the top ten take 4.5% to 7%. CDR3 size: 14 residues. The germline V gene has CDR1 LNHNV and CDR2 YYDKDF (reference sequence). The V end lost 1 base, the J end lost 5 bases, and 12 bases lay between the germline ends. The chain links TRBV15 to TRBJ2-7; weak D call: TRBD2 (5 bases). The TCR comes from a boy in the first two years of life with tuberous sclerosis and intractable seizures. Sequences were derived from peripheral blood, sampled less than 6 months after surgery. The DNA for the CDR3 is TGTGCCACCAGCAGAGTTCCCACGCGGGACGAGCAGTACTTC. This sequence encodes CATSRVPTRDEQYF. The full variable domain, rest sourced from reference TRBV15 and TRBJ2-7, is DAMVIQNPRYQVTQFGKPVTLSCSQTLNHNVMYWYQQKSSQAPKLLFHYYDKDFNNEADTPDNFQSRRPNTSFCFLDIRSPGLGDTAMYLCATSRVPTRDEQYFGPGTRLTVT.